The table lists the clone carrying this TCR beta chain with a few counts. Its antigen is undetermined. Magnetic negative selection enriched CD4+ T cells from thawed PBMCs. This record comes from a study of untreated major depressive disorder. Study-level findings and limits: CD4+ T cells from depressed patients used TRBV05-01 (Vbeta 5.1) more often than controls. Private clones made up every subject's top five TRBV05-01 clones.

Some clones are missing from TCRdb's copy, which holds only in-frame ones; the method was immunoSEQ multiplex PCR. The table has 15,000 to 20,000 clones, about 84% seen once. The CDR3 loop spans 12 amino acids. Trimming pared 7 bases from V and 4 bases from J, leaving 11 bases between. Per germline, CDR1 SQVTM and CDR2 ANQGSEA. This clonotype was obtained from a woman aged 25 to 39 in good health. V gene TRBV29-1 combines with J gene TRBJ2-1, with D perhaps TRBD2 (5 bases). Sequenced material: CD4+ T cells from PBMCs. The CDR3 region has the DNA TGCAGCGGAGCGGCCCCTTACAATGAGCAGTTCTTC. It specifies CSGAAPYNEQFF.